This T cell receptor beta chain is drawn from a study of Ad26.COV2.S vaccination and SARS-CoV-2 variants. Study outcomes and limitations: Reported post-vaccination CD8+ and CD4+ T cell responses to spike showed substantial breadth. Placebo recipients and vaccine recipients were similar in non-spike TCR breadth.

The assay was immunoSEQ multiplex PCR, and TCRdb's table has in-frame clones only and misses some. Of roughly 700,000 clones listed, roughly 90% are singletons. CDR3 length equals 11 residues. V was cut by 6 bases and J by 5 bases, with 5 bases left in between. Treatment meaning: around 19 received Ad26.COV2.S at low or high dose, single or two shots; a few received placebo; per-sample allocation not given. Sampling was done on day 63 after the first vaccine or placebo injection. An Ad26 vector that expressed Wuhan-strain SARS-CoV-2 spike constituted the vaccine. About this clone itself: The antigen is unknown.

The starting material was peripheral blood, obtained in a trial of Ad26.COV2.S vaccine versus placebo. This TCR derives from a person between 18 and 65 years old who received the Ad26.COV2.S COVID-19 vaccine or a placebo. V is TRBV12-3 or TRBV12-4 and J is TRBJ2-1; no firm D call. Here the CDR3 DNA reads TGTGCCAGCAGCTTGAACAATGAGCAGTTCTTC. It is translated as CASSLNNEQFF.